The 30 T cell receptor beta chains below were found in one sample sequenced in a study of T cells in Graves' hyperthyroidism and ophthalmopathy. Amplified TCR beta CDR3 regions came from RNA transcripts. RT-PCR in the first round (using the HTBI primer set) targeted the TCR CDR3. In TCRdb, the multiplex PCR reads were re-called with MiXCR into one record per CDR3 protein. This repertoire shows roughly 580,000 distinct CDR3 sequences, over 11% found once; its top ten account for 4.5% to 6%. Material: blood. The receptors derive from a woman aged 25 to 39 with Graves' hyperthyroidism that later progressed to Graves' ophthalmopathy.

This clonotype was seen repeatedly, ten times or more. The chain employs TRBV28 and TRBJ2-3; TRBD2 aligns across 12 bases. Germline trimming cut 1 base from V and 5 bases from J; bases unmatched to any gene: 4. Germline CDR1 is MDHEN and CDR2 is SYDVKM. This CDR3 spans 16 amino acids. The CDR3 loop is CASSLSPSGRGDTQYF. The CDR3, as DNA: TGTGCCAGCAGTTTATCGCCTAGCGGGAGGGGAGATACGCAGTATTTT.

This clonotype was observed many times. The rearrangement uses TRBV12-3 or TRBV12-4 and TRBJ2-2; a weak D match, TRBD1 (6 bases). Trimming took 3 bases from V and 1 from J, leaving 9 bases between them. The length of the CDR3 is 15 residues. This CDR3 reads CASSFPGQNTGELFF. For the CDR3, the DNA is TGTGCCAGCAGTTTCCCGGGACAGAACACCGGGGAGCTGTTTTTT.

In its sample, this clonotype was seen many times. The chain employs TRBV9 and TRBJ2-7; possible D gene TRBD2, 6 bases. Germline V lookup: CDR1 SGDLS, CDR2 YYNGEE. Trimming stripped 3 bases from V and 2 bases from J, with 15 bases between. This CDR3 spans 15 amino acids. CDR3 sequence: CASSEAPGLTYEQYF. CDR3 nucleotide sequence: TGTGCCAGCAGCGAAGCTCCGGGACTGACCTACGAGCAGTACTTC.

This clonotype occurred many times. J is TRBJ2-7 and V is TRBV2, with TRBD1 identical over 8 bases. In germline, CDR1 is SNHLY, CDR2 FYNNEI. CDR3 length equals 16 residues. J lost 4 bases, V lost 4 bases, and 12 bases had no gene match. The CDR3 here is CASSGTIKDREYEQYF. CDR3 nucleotides: TGTGCCAGCAGTGGAACCATAAAGGACAGGGAATACGAGCAGTACTTC.

This clonotype has more than one count but fewer than ten. The rearrangement links TRBV19 to TRBJ2-7, with D perhaps matching TRBD1 or TRBD2 (5 bases each). This CDR3 is built from 15 residues. The V gene lost 0 bases and the J gene lost 2 bases, with 11 bases spanning the gap. Germline CDR1 LNHDA, CDR2 SQIVND (reference sequence). CDR3 region: CASSIDWDGTYEQYF. The DNA of the CDR3 is TGTGCCAGTAGTATAGATTGGGACGGAACCTACGAGCAGTACTTC. The full variable domain, its missing parts supplied by reference TRBV19 and TRBJ2-7, is DGGITQSPKYLFRKEGQNVTLSCEQNLNHDAMYWYRQDPGQGLRLIYYSQIVNDFQKGDIAEGYSVSREKKESFPLTVTSAQKNPTAFYLCASSIDWDGTYEQYFGPGTRLTVT.

This chain links TRBV9 with TRBJ2-1, with D possibly TRBD1 on 6 matching bases. The CDR3 spans 16 residues. The germline V gene encodes CDR1 SGDLS and CDR2 YYNGEE. Trimming took 2 bases from V and 5 from J, leaving 17 bases between them. CDR3 in DNA: TGTGCCAGCAGCGTTCCGACAGGTGGCCTGCACAATGAGCAGTTCTTC. Protein sequence: CASSVPTGGLHNEQFF.

This clonotype was found many times. The chain links TRBV2 to TRBJ1-6; possibly TRBD1 for D (5 bases). CDR1 is SNHLY and CDR2 is FYNNEI in the germline V gene. The CDR3 is made up of 15 amino acids. V gave up 4 bases and J gave up 7 bases, with 14 bases separating them. Here the CDR3 reads CASSAAGSGNSPLHF. Written as DNA, the CDR3 is TGTGCCAGCAGTGCAGCAGGGAGTGGCAATTCACCCCTCCACTTT.

This clonotype occurred many times. The gene calls are TRBV25-1 and TRBJ1-1; perhaps TRBD1 as D (6 bases). V lost 2 bases to trimming and J lost 5 bases, with 12 bases between them. CDR3 size: 14 residues. Germline V gene data show CDR1 as MGHDK and CDR2 as SYGVNS. The CDR3 bases are TGTGCCAGCAGTGAAGGGGGGGCTGAGACTGAAGCTTTCTTT. It yields the protein CASSEGGAETEAFF.

This clonotype was detected ten times or more. The chain employs TRBV12-3 or TRBV12-4 and TRBJ2-7; 9 bases fit TRBD2. V shed 8 bases and J 0 bases; nucleotides not matched to a gene: 11. The CDR3 extends over 16 amino acids. The CDR3 is CASGYPGLADSYEQYF. As DNA, the CDR3 is TGTGCCAGCGGCTATCCGGGACTAGCAGACTCCTACGAGCAGTACTTC.

J is TRBJ1-2 and V is TRBV6-1; TRBD1 matches 10 bases. The length of the CDR3 is 14 residues. Germline CDR1 MNHNS, CDR2 SASEGT. V trimming: 3 bases; J trimming: 8 bases; junction bases outside the gene matches: 6. The CDR3 sequence is CASSDVRTGGGYTF. CDR3 sequence (DNA): TGTGCCAGCAGTGATGTTAGGACAGGGGGGGGCTACACCTTC.

Many counts were recorded for this clonotype. The chain uses TRBV6-2 or TRBV6-3 and TRBJ1-5; 9 positions match TRBD1. This CDR3 has 14 amino acids. CDR1 is MNHEY, CDR2 SVGEGT, per germline. V dropped 7 bases and J dropped 2; count of bases not matched to a gene: 3. The CDR3 here is CASKDRGGNQPQHF. CDR3 DNA: TGTGCCAGCAAGGACAGGGGCGGCAATCAGCCCCAGCATTTT.

The sample holds many counts of this clonotype. J is TRBJ1-2 and V is TRBV24-1; 9 nucleotides line up with TRBD1. J lost 6 bases, V lost 5 bases, and 6 bases had no gene match. Germline V gene data show CDR1 as KGHDR and CDR2 as SFDVKD. The CDR3 totals 14 residues. The CDR3 region has the DNA TGTGCCACCAGTGCCGGACAGGGGACACATGGCTACACCTTC. It yields the protein CATSAGQGTHGYTF.

This clonotype was seen at least ten times. This rearrangement joins TRBV28 to TRBJ2-1, with TRBD2 matching 7 bases. This CDR3 region has 15 residues. After removal of 4 bases from V and 5 bases from J, the junction contained 8 bases not matched to a gene. The V gene's germline CDR1 is MDHEN and CDR2 SYDVKM. CDR3 bases: TGTGCCAGCAGTTCCCCCCCGGGAGGTCACAATGAGCAGTTCTTC. The encoded protein is CASSSPPGGHNEQFF. Based on the CDR3 plus reference TRBV28 and TRBJ2-1, the full variable domain is DVKVTQSSRYLVKRTGEKVFLECVQDMDHENMFWYRQDPGLGLRLIYFSYDVKMKEKGDIPEGYSVSREKKERFSLILESASTNQTSMYLCASSSPPGGHNEQFFGPGTRLTVL.

Many counts were recorded for this clonotype. The rearrangement joins TRBV19 to TRBJ1-6, with D tentatively TRBD1 (6 bases). V lost 1 base and J 15 bases, leaving 16 bases between the germline ends. The CDR3 totals 14 residues. Germline-derived CDR1 and CDR2 are LNHDA and SQIVND (reference sequence). CDR3 nucleotide sequence: TGTGCCAGTAGTATAGGCGGGGGCAGCCTCGTCCTCCACTTT. Its translation: CASSIGGGSLVLHF.

This clonotype was observed at least ten times. This chain links TRBV11-3 with TRBJ1-3, with D unclear. V dropped 3 bases and J dropped 0 bases, with 9 bases sitting between them. The length of the CDR3 is 15 residues. From germline, CDR1 is SGHNT and CDR2 YENEEA. CDR3 in amino acids: CASSFLGSSGNTIYF. For the CDR3, the DNA is TGTGCCAGCAGCTTTTTGGGAAGCTCTGGAAACACCATATATTTT.

This clonotype appeared a few times. V usage is TRBV11-2 and J usage is TRBJ2-7, with TRBD2 matching over 12 bases. The germline gives CDR1 SGHAT, CDR2 FQNNGV. Germline trimming cut 4 bases from V and 2 bases from J; bases unmatched to any gene: 9. The CDR3 runs 17 residues. The CDR3 sequence is CASSSFPLAGGPYEQYF. CDR3 in DNA: TGTGCCAGCAGCTCATTTCCACTAGCGGGAGGTCCCTACGAGCAGTACTTC.

At least ten counts were recorded for this clonotype. The chain has TRBV2 and TRBJ1-5; D perhaps matches TRBD1 (5 bases). Per germline, CDR1 SNHLY and CDR2 FYNNEI. The CDR3 runs to 13 residues. Trimming took off 5 bases at V and 4 bases at J, with 9 bases between the two ends. The CDR3 DNA follows: TGTGCCAGCAGTTTAGACAGAAATCAGCCCCAGCATTTT. Protein sequence: CASSLDRNQPQHF.

This clonotype was counted at least ten times. The rearrangement links TRBV11-3 to TRBJ2-2; maybe TRBD1 (5 bases). The V gene's germline CDR1 is SGHNT and CDR2 YENEEA. V shed 2 bases and J shed 3 bases, with 22 bases lying between them. The length of the CDR3 is 19 residues. CDR3 sequence (DNA): TGTGCCAGCAGCTTACAGTTGGGGCGGTTTACGGCGGACACCGGGGAGCTGTTTTTT. This sequence encodes CASSLQLGRFTADTGELFF. The full variable domain, rest sourced from reference TRBV11-3 and TRBJ2-2, is EAGVVQSPRYKIIEKKQPVAFWCNPISGHNTLYWYLQNLGQGPELLIRYENEEAVDDSQLPKDRFSAERLKGVDSTLKIQPAELGDSAVYLCASSLQLGRFTADTGELFFGEGSRLTVL.

This clonotype has more than one count but fewer than ten. This chain uses TRBV3-1 with TRBJ2-1; no reliable D call. Trimming removed 0 bases from V and 5 bases from J, with 8 bases in between. The CDR3 totals 14 residues. Germline CDR1 is LGHDT and CDR2 is YNNKEL (reference sequence). CDR3 coding DNA: TGTGCCAGCAGCCAAGAGAGACGGAACAATGAGCAGTTCTTC. Residues: CASSQERRNNEQFF.

The DNA of the CDR3 is TGTGCCAGCAGCTTAACCGGGGCTGGTGGAGAGACCCAGTACTTC. Translating it yields CASSLTGAGGETQYF. This chain connects TRBV7-2 to TRBJ2-5; TRBD1 or TRBD2 may be the D gene (5 bases each). Trimming shortened V by 2 bases and J by 4 bases, and 14 bases separated the two germline ends. CDR1 is SGHTA and CDR2 is FQGNSA in the germline V gene. There are 15 residues in the CDR3.

The sample holds many counts of this clonotype. The chain combines TRBV29-1 with TRBJ2-5, with D tentatively TRBD2 (5 bases). Germline V CDR1 and CDR2: SQVTM, ANQGSEA. The CDR3 is 13 residues long. V dropped 6 bases and J dropped 0 bases, with 11 bases sitting between them. CDR3 DNA: TGCAGCGTCCGGGGTGGGGACCAAGAGACCCAGTACTTC. Translating it yields CSVRGGDQETQYF.

Many counts were recorded for this clonotype. This rearrangement joins TRBV20-1 to TRBJ2-7; a possible D gene is TRBD2 (5 bases). CDR3 length: 15 residues. Germline V gives CDR1 DFQATT, CDR2 SNEGSKA (reference sequence). V lost 0 bases, J lost 2 bases, and 14 bases lay in between. CDR3 sequence reads: CSARERERLAYEQYF. CDR3 DNA: TGCAGTGCTAGAGAGAGGGAAAGGCTAGCCTACGAGCAGTACTTC.

This clonotype was picked up many times. V usage is TRBV7-2 and J usage is TRBJ1-2; TRBD1 agrees at 9 bases. The germline V gene encodes CDR1 SGHTA and CDR2 FQGNSA. The CDR3 sequence is 16 residues long. Losses at the gene ends were 1 base for V and 3 bases for J; bases not matched to a gene: 6. The CDR3 bases are TGTGCCAGCAGCTTAGGGGCGGGACAGGGCCACTATGGCTACACCTTC. This sequence encodes CASSLGAGQGHYGYTF.

The V gene is TRBV15, the J gene TRBJ1-3; possibly TRBD1 for D (5 bases). The CDR3 sequence is 16 residues long. The V gene lost 0 bases and the J gene lost 4 bases, with 13 bases spanning the gap. Germline CDR1 and CDR2: LNHNV and YYDKDF (reference sequence). This CDR3 reads CATSRDPRGEGNTIYF. The CDR3 region has the DNA TGTGCCACCAGCAGAGATCCCCGGGGGGAAGGAAACACCATATATTTT.

This clonotype was found many times. The chain has TRBV29-1 and TRBJ2-1, with a possible D match to TRBD2 (5 bases). Germline V gene data show CDR1 as SQVTM and CDR2 as ANQGSEA. Between the trimmed V and J ends, which lost 3 bases and 5 bases, there was a span of 8 bases. The CDR3 consists of 12 residues. DNA of the CDR3: TGCAGCGTTGACCTAGCTCACAATGAGCAGTTCTTC. It specifies CSVDLAHNEQFF.

Ten or more counts support this clonotype. The chain carries TRBV27 and TRBJ1-5; D is possibly TRBD1 (5 bases). The V end lost 4 bases, the J end lost 6 bases, and 31 bases lay between the germline ends. Germline V gene lookup returns CDR1 MNHEY and CDR2 SMNVEV (reference sequence). The CDR3 consists of 20 residues. The CDR3 sequence is CASSSWGVRGAFITPQPQHF. The CDR3, as DNA: TGTGCCAGCAGTTCATGGGGGGTCCGAGGGGCCTTTATTACCCCTCAGCCCCAGCATTTT.

This clonotype was seen at least ten times. The chain joins TRBV28 to TRBJ1-2; 7 nucleotides match TRBD1. Germline values: CDR1 MDHEN, CDR2 SYDVKM. V gave up 6 bases and J gave up 8 bases; unmatched junction bases: 6. The CDR3 is 12 residues long. CDR3 sequence: CASRRQGEGYTF. The CDR3 region has the DNA TGTGCCAGCAGGAGACAGGGAGAAGGCTACACCTTC.

This clonotype was recorded many times. The V call is TRBV27, the J call TRBJ1-2; D unclear. Between the trimmed V and J ends, which lost 5 bases and 0 bases, there was a span of 16 bases. The CDR3 is 16 amino acids. The germline V gene has CDR1 MNHEY and CDR2 SMNVEV (reference sequence). The CDR3 loop is CASSPHSSPTNYGYTF. DNA for the CDR3: TGTGCCAGCAGTCCTCACTCCAGTCCTACTAACTATGGCTACACCTTC.

This clonotype occurred many times. V and J are TRBV11-1 and TRBJ2-7; 8 bases are a match to TRBD1. The germline gives CDR1 SGHAT, CDR2 FQDESV (reference sequence). CDR3 length: 16 amino acids. V lost 0 bases, J lost 0 bases, and 4 bases stayed unmatched. The CDR3 spells CASSLAGQEPSYEQYF. Here the CDR3 DNA reads TGTGCCAGCAGCTTAGCGGGACAGGAGCCCTCCTACGAGCAGTACTTC.

J is TRBJ1-4 and V is TRBV6-1; no reliable D call. V was clipped by 6 bases and J by 4 bases, with 9 bases between them. The germline V gene has CDR1 MNHNS and CDR2 SASEGT. This CDR3 region has 13 residues. The CDR3 bases are TGTGCCAGCAGGGCCTCTCTTAATGAAAAACTGTTTTTT. It specifies CASRASLNEKLFF.